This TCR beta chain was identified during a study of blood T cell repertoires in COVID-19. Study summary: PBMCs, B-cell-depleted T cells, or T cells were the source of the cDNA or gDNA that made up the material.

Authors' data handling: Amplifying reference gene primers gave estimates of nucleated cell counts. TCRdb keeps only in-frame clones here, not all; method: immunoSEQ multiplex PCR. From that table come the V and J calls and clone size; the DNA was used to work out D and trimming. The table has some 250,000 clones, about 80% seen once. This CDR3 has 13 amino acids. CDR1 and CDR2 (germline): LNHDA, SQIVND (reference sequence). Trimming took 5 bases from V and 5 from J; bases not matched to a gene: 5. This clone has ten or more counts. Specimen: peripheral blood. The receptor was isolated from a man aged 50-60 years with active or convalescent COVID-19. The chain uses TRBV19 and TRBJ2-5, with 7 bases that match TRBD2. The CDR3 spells CASSSFGGETQYF. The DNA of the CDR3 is TGTGCCAGTAGTTCTTTCGGGGGGGAGACCCAGTACTTC.